The source of this T cell receptor beta chain is a study of shared clonotypes between healthy human individuals. CDR3 length equals 13 residues. Germline CDR1 SEHNR, CDR2 FQNEAQ (reference sequence). Deep-level running was used for the assay. Every subset had its genomic DNA shared out evenly among several immunoSEQ plates. The quantity of DNA used in unsorted PBMC replicate PCRs was about 0.3 ug, corresponding to tens of thousands of T cell genomes. The sequenced material, unsorted PBMC DNA, was run on ten immunoSEQ deep assay plates. Sequenced by immunoSEQ multiplex PCR; TCRdb stores in-frame clones only, minus some. Here the sample spans 400,000 to 600,000 clones, roughly three quarters being singletons. Concerning this clone itself: A junction boundary mismatches the germline segment, possibly from a read error.

The clonotype was recovered from a woman aged 40-49 years in good health. Some clones in this sample may be carry-over from other donors' samples. The chain joins TRBV7-9 to TRBJ1-1; D uncertain. The sequenced material came from PBMCs. CDR3 in DNA: TGTGCCAGCAGCTTCCGGCTGAACCCTGAAGCTTTCTTT. The encoded protein is CASSFRLNPEAFF.